The entry that follows covers one T cell receptor (beta chain) sequence. Its antigen is unknown. It has no much larger one-base neighbor in the sample; base qualities were not kept. TCRbeta CDR3 regions were amplified from genomic DNA by means of the immunoSEQ Assay, a bias-controlled multiplex PCR. Per the authors' processing: Within the assay, amplification of reference gene primers was used to estimate how many nucleated cells each sample contained. To quantify the absolute abundance of each unique TCRbeta CDR3 rearrangement, sequence reads were collapsed and filtered. For each sample, productive Simpson clonality was calculated as the square root of Simpson's diversity index across productive rearrangements. TCRdb re-hosts the immuneACCESS table, in-frame sequences only. Its copies lack some clones; in the studies checked, an unresolved V gene accounts for under half of them, and the cause for the rest is not known. V, J and clone size are those of that table, while D and trimming were read from the DNA. This sample has over 250,000 clones in its table, and 70% to 90% of those were observed once. The ten largest clones represent about an eighth of the sample.

The sample belongs to a study of blood T cell repertoires in COVID-19 (dated by TCRdb to the early 2020s). Context from the whole study: The collaborator samples originated in the United States, Italy and Spain and spanned the acute and convalescent phases of COVID-19. A freely available public database, intended as a resource for researchers studying the immune response to SARS-CoV-2, is where the repertoires were released. The prospective study material was composed of cDNA or gDNA derived from T cells, B-cell-depleted T cells, or PBMCs. Where available, HLA class I and class II types were obtained from metadata supplied by the sample provider rather than from assay-based typing. The samples were drawn from two sources: the first 160 participants of the ongoing ImmuneRACE study, and 1,254 subjects contributed by 6 global collaborators. Subjects who had been exposed to COVID-19, were actively infected with it, or had recovered from it provided the deeply sampled blood TCRbeta repertoires that made up the dataset. A de-identified subject ID, COVID-19 status, age in years and sex were almost always included in the sample metadata. The paper's findings and limits, for the study overall: The amount of clinical and demographic metadata varied by source and participant and was provided uncurated.

In Seattle, one collaborating source enrolled patients while the infection was active and tracked those patients longitudinally over the course of disease. Collaborating institutions collected whole blood in K2EDTA tubes following their own protocols. Collaborator samples were shipped for TCRbeta analysis as frozen whole blood, isolated PBMCs, or DNA extracted from either sample type. Germline trimming: 3 bases from V, 1 base from J; junction bases outside gene matches: 1. From cysteine to phenylalanine, the CDR3 is 16 amino acids long. Solely the CDR3 DNA is kept, with 48 bases framed from the first base. CDR1 is given as SGHTA and CDR2 as FQGTGA, both from the germline V gene.

Sequencing was done on a sample of peripheral blood. The TCR comes from a woman aged 70-85 years with COVID-19, enrolled during active disease. The receptor chain draws on TRBV7-3 and TRBJ2-3, with 13 bases in between that match TRBD2. In nucleotide form, the sequence is TGTGCCAGCAGCTTCGGGACTAGCGGGGGCACAGATACGCAGTATTTT. Its protein reads: CASSFGTSGGTDTQYF.